These 27 T cell receptor beta chains share one sample of origin, sequenced in a study of blood T cell repertoires in COVID-19. Measured with immunoSEQ multiplex PCR; TCRdb has only the in-frame clones, and not every one. The sample records over 200,000 clones, 80% to 90% being singletons. Input material: peripheral blood. Receptors were obtained from a man between 25 and 39 years old with COVID-19, enrolled during active disease.

CDR3 in amino acids: CASSRDSSIYNSPLHF. The CDR3 DNA sequence: TGTGCCAGCAGCCGGGACTCATCCATCTATAATTCACCCCTCCACTTT. This chain joins TRBV5-4 and TRBJ1-6; possible D gene TRBD1, 5 bases. The CDR3 has 16 amino acids. Trimming left V 4 bases short and J 3 bases short, with 14 bases between. Germline V gene data show CDR1 as SGHNT and CDR2 as YYREEE (reference sequence).

V and J are TRBV7-9 and TRBJ2-1; D remains ambiguous. Per germline, CDR1 SEHNR and CDR2 FQNEAQ (reference sequence). The CDR3 is made up of 13 amino acids. V was shortened by 5 bases and J by 6 bases, with 11 bases between the two germline ends. CDR3 protein: CASSPRPANEQFF. The CDR3 DNA sequence: TGTGCCAGCAGCCCTAGACCGGCCAATGAGCAGTTCTTC.

The rearrangement links TRBV27 to TRBJ2-3; a possible D gene is TRBD1 (5 bases). CDR3 size: 16 residues. CDR1 and CDR2 from the germline V gene are MNHEY and SMNVEV (reference sequence). The V and J ends lost 3 bases and 4 bases respectively, with 17 bases between them. For the CDR3, the DNA is TGTGCCAGCAGTTTTCTTCCGAGACAGCCCTCAGATACGCAGTATTTT. This encodes CASSFLPRQPSDTQYF.

The chain links TRBV18 to TRBJ2-7; 8 nucleotides match TRBD1. V dropped 6 bases and J dropped 3; count of bases not matched to a gene: 4. The CDR3 runs to 13 residues. Germline V lookup: CDR1 KGHSH, CDR2 LQKENI. The DNA for the CDR3 is TGTGCCAGCTCTCGGACAGGGAACTACGAGCAGTACTTC. Translated, it gives CASSRTGNYEQYF.

This clone was recorded once. This sequence joins TRBV9 and TRBJ1-4; 7 nucleotides align to TRBD1. Germline assignment: CDR1 SGDLS and CDR2 YYNGEE. CDR3 length equals 15 residues. Trimming removed 0 bases from V and 5 bases from J; junction bases left unmatched: 4. CDR3 amino acids: CASSVGDSWNEKLFF. Here the CDR3 DNA reads TGTGCCAGCAGCGTAGGGGACAGCTGGAATGAAAAACTGTTTTTT.

The chain has TRBV14 and TRBJ1-1, with D perhaps matching TRBD1 (6 bases). Trimming stripped 2 bases from V and 7 bases from J, with 29 bases between. The germline CDR1 and CDR2 sequences are SGHDN and FVKESK. The CDR3 is 19 residues long. CDR3 nucleotides: TGTGCCAGCAGCCAATTTGGGTGGGATCGTGGACAGAACGCTTATGAAGCTTTCTTT. Translation gives CASSQFGWDRGQNAYEAFF.

The chain recombines TRBV12-3 or TRBV12-4 with TRBJ2-7, with a possible D match to TRBD2 (5 bases). V gave up 4 bases and J gave up 6 bases, with 10 bases separating them. The CDR3 totals 12 residues. Here the CDR3 reads CASSSEGLEQYF. For the CDR3, the DNA is TGTGCCAGCAGTTCCGAGGGCCTCGAGCAGTACTTC.

The CDR3 protein is CASRPLAQFSYEQYF. The DNA for the CDR3 is TGTGCCAGCAGACCTCTAGCTCAATTCTCCTACGAGCAGTACTTC. The chain links TRBV27 to TRBJ2-7, with a tentative D call TRBD2 (5 bases). This CDR3 is 15 amino acids long. V lost 6 bases and J 0 bases, leaving 15 bases between the germline ends. Per the germline V gene, CDR1 is MNHEY and CDR2 is SMNVEV (reference sequence).

This chain connects TRBV10-3 to TRBJ2-1, with TRBD2 identical over 12 bases. This CDR3 has 14 residues. With V trimmed by 6 bases and J by 10 bases, 7 bases remained unmatched. Germline V gene data show CDR1 as ENHRY and CDR2 as SYGVKD. CDR3 nucleotide sequence: TGTGCCATCAGGGGGGGACTAGCGGGCACCGAGCAGTTCTTC. Translated: CAIRGGLAGTEQFF.

The chain combines TRBV7-2 with TRBJ1-1, with TRBD1 identical over 10 bases. The CDR3 runs to 15 residues. V trimming: 5 bases; J trimming: 3 bases; junction bases outside the gene matches: 6. Germline V gives CDR1 SGHTA, CDR2 FQGNSA. This chain's CDR3 is CASSGWDRGDTEAFF. The CDR3 coding sequence is TGTGCCAGCAGCGGGTGGGACAGGGGCGACACTGAAGCTTTCTTT.

The chain employs TRBV7-3 and TRBJ1-3, with a possible D match to TRBD1 (5 bases). Trimming removed 5 bases at V and 0 bases at J, with 11 bases between. There are 15 residues in the CDR3. CDR1 and CDR2 (germline): SGHTA, FQGTGA. DNA for the CDR3: TGTGCCAGCAGCGCCACAGGTTCCTCTGGAAACACCATATATTTT. Its translation: CASSATGSSGNTIYF.

J is TRBJ2-6 and V is TRBV21-1; the table's TRBD1 call for D was not verified on the DNA. TRBV21-1 is recorded as a pseudogene. The CDR3 length is 17 residues. The CDR3 region has the DNA TGTGCCAGCAGCAAAGCGCGAAGGGGCTCTGGGGCCAACGTCCTGACTTTC. This gives the protein CASSKARRGSGANVLTF.

A note on this clone: Germline is not matched at one junction end, which may reflect a read error. This chain uses TRBV10-3 with TRBJ1-1; D possibly corresponds to TRBD1 (6 bases). The CDR3 extends over 11 amino acids. The germline V gene has CDR1 ENHRY and CDR2 SYGVKD. The CDR3 bases are TGTGCCACGCAAAACCAGGGGCCACGCTACTTT. Translated: CATQNQGPRYF.

The rearrangement uses TRBV6-2 or TRBV6-3 and TRBJ2-7; D gene ambiguous. Trimming removed 5 bases from V and 9 bases from J, with 11 bases in between. This CDR3 region has 11 residues. Per the germline V gene, CDR1 is MNHEY and CDR2 is SVGEGT. The CDR3 protein is CASSTRVWQYF. DNA of the CDR3: TGTGCCAGCAGTACCCGGGTGTGGCAGTACTTC.

The gene calls are TRBV5-1 and TRBJ1-4, with a tentative D call TRBD1 (6 bases). There are 16 residues in the CDR3. Germline V CDR1 and CDR2: SGHRS, YFSETQ. V gave up 4 bases and J gave up 0 bases, with 13 bases separating them. The CDR3 DNA reads as TGCGCCAGCAGCCTACAGGGAGGGGCAACTAATGAAAAACTGTTTTTT. Amino acids: CASSLQGGATNEKLFF.

This clone came up once. Written as DNA, the CDR3 is TGCGCCAGCAGCCAACGGGCCACGGGACAAAACACTGAAGCTTTCTTT. This gives the protein CASSQRATGQNTEAFF. The chain uses TRBV4-3 and TRBJ1-1; the D gene is possibly TRBD1 (6 bases). This CDR3 comprises 16 residues. With 2 bases removed from V and 2 bases from J, the gap between germline ends came to 15 bases. Germline loops: CDR1 LGHNA, CDR2 YSLEER.

The chain couples TRBV28 to TRBJ1-1; TRBD1 matches at 9 bases. This CDR3 has 15 amino acids. Germline-derived CDR1 and CDR2 are MDHEN and SYDVKM. Germline trimming cut 2 bases from V and 10 bases from J; bases unmatched to any gene: 11. As DNA, the CDR3 is TGTGCCAGCAGTTTAGGGGACAGGGCGAGGGTGGGAGCTTTCTTT. It specifies CASSLGDRARVGAFF.

The chain carries TRBV7-3 and TRBJ2-1; D may be TRBD1 (5 bases). The germline CDR1 and CDR2 sequences are SGHTA and FQGTGA. The CDR3 length is 15 residues. With 2 bases removed from V and 1 base from J, the gap between germline ends came to 9 bases. CDR3 residues: CASSLGQGSYNEQFF. CDR3 DNA sequence: TGTGCCAGCAGCTTAGGTCAGGGTTCCTACAATGAGCAGTTCTTC.

The V and J genes are TRBV23-1 and TRBJ2-2, with D tentatively TRBD1 (5 bases). TRBV23-1 carries the ORF label, with uncertain function. Deletions cut 7 bases from V and 6 bases from J, with 15 bases between. The CDR3 is 14 amino acids. CDR3: CASTRGPRAGELFF. In DNA, the CDR3 is TGCGCCAGCACTCGCGGACCCAGGGCCGGGGAGCTGTTTTTT.

CDR3 coding DNA: TGTGCCAGCAGTTTACTAGCGGGATCCACAGATACGCAGTATTTT. This gives the protein CASSLLAGSTDTQYF. V is TRBV28 and J is TRBJ2-3; TRBD2 aligns across 9 bases. The CDR3 consists of 15 residues. Germline CDR1 MDHEN, CDR2 SYDVKM. The V gene end was trimmed by 2 bases and the J gene end by 2 bases; junction bases not matched to a gene: 2.

The chain couples TRBV27 to TRBJ1-6; 11 bases are shared with TRBD1. The V gene's germline CDR1 is MNHEY and CDR2 SMNVEV (reference sequence). V was clipped by 0 bases and J by 5 bases; unmatched bases: 6. The CDR3 consists of 18 residues. CDR3 bases: TGTGCCAGCAGTTTATCCGGACAGGGGGCGCGGAATAATTCACCCCTCCACTTT. Translated: CASSLSGQGARNNSPLHF.

The CDR3 here is CASSSLDRVSSPLHF. The CDR3 nucleotides are TGTGCCAGCAGTTCCCTCGACAGGGTTAGTTCACCCCTCCACTTT. The rearrangement links TRBV28 to TRBJ1-6; 7 bases are shared with TRBD1. J gave up 9 bases and V 4 bases, and 9 bases lay outside the gene matches. CDR3 length: 15 residues. Germline V gene data show CDR1 as MDHEN and CDR2 as SYDVKM.

This chain links TRBV24-1 with TRBJ2-1, with D unclear. The CDR3 is 16 amino acids. Germline V gives CDR1 KGHDR, CDR2 SFDVKD. The V gene lost 3 bases and the J gene lost 0 bases, with 11 bases spanning the gap. The CDR3 DNA sequence: TGTGCCACCAGTGATCCGCAGGCTTACTCCTACAATGAGCAGTTCTTC. As protein: CATSDPQAYSYNEQFF.

The chain joins TRBV14 to TRBJ2-3, with D hard to call. CDR1 is SGHDN and CDR2 is FVKESK in the germline V gene. The germline V and J ends were trimmed by 4 bases and 6 bases, with 8 bases remaining between them. The CDR3 is 12 residues long. CDR3 protein: CASSPGVDTQYF. The DNA for the CDR3 is TGTGCCAGCAGCCCCGGTGTGGATACGCAGTATTTT.

The rearrangement uses TRBV7-2 and TRBJ1-2; D ambiguous. The V gene's germline CDR1 is SGHTA and CDR2 FQGNSA. The CDR3 runs 12 residues. V was pared by 3 bases and J by 7 bases, with 9 bases between. The CDR3 nucleotides read TGTGCCAGCAGCTTGTTCACAATTGGCTACACCTTC. Amino acid sequence: CASSLFTIGYTF.

This clone has just one count. CDR3 amino acids: CACNDRNTEAFF. The CDR3 nucleotides are TGTGCCTGTAACGACAGGAACACTGAAGCTTTCTTT. The chain carries TRBV30 and TRBJ1-1; a weak D match, TRBD1 (5 bases). Looked up from germline, CDR1 is GTSNPN and CDR2 is SVGIG (reference sequence). This CDR3 contains 12 residues. V shed 6 bases and J shed 1 base, with 9 bases lying between them.

The V gene is TRBV13, the J gene TRBJ1-2; 8 bases fit TRBD1. In germline, CDR1 is PRHDT, CDR2 FYEKMQ (reference sequence). V gave up 5 bases and J gave up 4 bases; unmatched junction bases: 12. There are 16 residues in the CDR3. CDR3 in DNA: TGTGCCAGCAGCCCCGAACAGGGGGAATCTCGCTATGGCTACACCTTC. Amino acid sequence: CASSPEQGESRYGYTF.